Listed here are 23 T cell receptor beta chains from one sample, sequenced in a study of T-cell reconstitution after alpha-beta-depleted transplantation in children. A TCRbeta library incorporating unique molecular identifiers was prepared. TCRdb recomputed calls from the PCR reads with MiXCR, one row per CDR3 protein. The top ten hold just under 7.5% of the sample, which has around 270,000 distinct CDR3 sequences, around 9.1% seen once. The sample was PBMCs, taken before TCRalphabeta/CD19-depleted stem cell transplant. The receptors were sampled from a boy under two years old with acute myeloid leukemia, due to receive a stem cell transplant.

The V gene is TRBV29-1, the J gene TRBJ1-2, with 9 bases that match TRBD1. This CDR3 region has 14 residues. V was clipped by 4 bases and J by 2 bases; unmatched bases: 5. Germline CDR1 reads SQVTM; CDR2 reads ANQGSEA. Here the CDR3 reads CSVGQGGRNYGYTF. CDR3 DNA: TGCAGCGTTGGACAGGGGGGGAGAAACTATGGCTACACCTTC. Variable domain in full (rest from reference TRBV29-1 and TRBJ1-2): SAVISQKPSRDICQRGTSLTIQCQVDSQVTMMFWYRQQPGQSLTLIATANQGSEATYESGFVIDKFPISRPNLTFSTLTVSNMSPEDSSIYLCSVGQGGRNYGYTFGSGTRLTVV.

This clonotype was observed at least ten times. The V call is TRBV5-1, the J call TRBJ2-7, with D perhaps TRBD1 (6 bases). Germline V gene lookup returns CDR1 SGHRS and CDR2 YFSETQ. Trimming stripped 0 bases from V and 2 bases from J, with 9 bases between. This CDR3 contains 14 residues. As DNA, the CDR3 is TGCGCCAGCAGCTTGGCGGACAGAACCTACGAGCAGTACTTC. Amino acid sequence: CASSLADRTYEQYF.

V gene TRBV28 combines with J gene TRBJ2-4; tentative D call: TRBD2 (5 bases). The ends were cut back, 1 base at V and 1 base at J, with 11 bases in the middle. The CDR3 is 16 amino acids. The germline V gene has CDR1 MDHEN and CDR2 SYDVKM. CDR3 in DNA: TGTGCCAGCAGTTTATTATCAACGGGGGCCAAAAACATTCAGTACTTC. It specifies CASSLLSTGAKNIQYF.

This clonotype showed up many times. The chain joins TRBV12-3 or TRBV12-4 to TRBJ1-2, with D unresolved. The V and J ends lost 5 bases and 4 bases respectively, with 8 bases between them. The length of the CDR3 is 12 residues. The chain's CDR3 is CASSPRAYGYTF. CDR3 bases: TGTGCCAGCAGTCCACGGGCCTATGGCTACACCTTC.

This clonotype was found a few times. The chain recombines TRBV24-1 with TRBJ2-2, with unresolved D. Germline V gives CDR1 KGHDR, CDR2 SFDVKD. Trimming cost V 4 bases and J 2 bases, with 7 bases left between them. The CDR3 totals 14 residues. CDR3 in amino acids: CATSDSINTGELFF. CDR3 nucleotide sequence: TGTGCCACCAGTGACTCCATAAACACCGGGGAGCTGTTTTTT.

This clonotype was detected only a few times. The chain is built from TRBV18 and TRBJ2-1; D gene ambiguous. CDR3 length: 15 residues. Germline V gives CDR1 KGHSH, CDR2 LQKENI. V lost 1 base and J 2 bases, leaving 9 bases between the germline ends. This CDR3 reads CASSPRSPTYNEQFF. As DNA, the CDR3 is TGTGCCAGCTCACCACGAAGCCCGACCTACAATGAGCAGTTCTTC.

Remarks on this clonotype: Being one base from a much bigger clone, this may be a read error. V and J are TRBV5-1 and TRBJ2-7; 10 bases are shared with TRBD1. The CDR3 has 14 residues. Germline V gives CDR1 SGHRS, CDR2 YFSETQ. The CDR3 protein is CASSWGTGADDQYF. The CDR3 DNA reads TGCGCCAGCAGCTGGGGGACAGGGGCAGACGACCAGTACTTC.

This sequence joins TRBV7-9 and TRBJ2-7; D may be TRBD2 (6 bases). Germline V gene sequence: CDR1 SEHNR, CDR2 FQNEAQ (reference sequence). The V gene lost 6 bases and the J gene lost 0 bases, with 15 bases spanning the gap. The CDR3 sequence is 15 residues long. CDR3 amino acids: CASRSGTASSYEQYF. Written as DNA, the CDR3 is TGTGCCAGCAGATCCGGGACTGCGAGCTCCTACGAGCAGTACTTC.

This clonotype was recorded many times. This chain connects TRBV30 to TRBJ1-3; D is undetermined. Per germline, CDR1 GTSNPN and CDR2 SVGIG (reference sequence). The CDR3 length is 12 residues. Between the trimmed V and J ends, which lost 4 bases and 5 bases, there was a span of 9 bases. Here the CDR3 DNA reads TGTGCCTGGATAGGGAGAAGAAACACCATATATTTT. As protein: CAWIGRRNTIYF.

This clonotype was found many times. This chain uses TRBV2 with TRBJ1-6, with TRBD1 as a possible D gene (5 bases). CDR1 is SNHLY and CDR2 is FYNNEI in the germline V gene. The V and J ends lost 3 bases and 14 bases respectively, with 11 bases between them. The CDR3 runs 12 residues. The CDR3 here is CASSEGQTALHF. CDR3 bases: TGTGCCAGCAGTGAGGGGCAGACGGCCCTCCACTTT.

This clonotype was picked up many times. The chain combines TRBV12-3 or TRBV12-4 with TRBJ1-6, with no clear D. The CDR3 has 13 amino acids. Trimming took 8 bases from V and 8 from J, leaving 13 bases between them. The CDR3 DNA is TGTGCCAGCTTATCGCATCCTGATTCACCCCTCCACTTT. Its protein product is CASLSHPDSPLHF.

At least ten counts were recorded for this clonotype. J is TRBJ2-7 and V is TRBV6-5; tentative D call: TRBD2 (5 bases). Germline CDR1 MNHEY, CDR2 SVGAGI. V lost 0 bases and J lost 3, with 9 bases in between. The CDR3 runs to 14 residues. CDR3 residues: CASSYSLAGYEQYF. For the CDR3, the DNA is TGTGCCAGCAGTTACTCCCTAGCAGGCTACGAGCAGTACTTC.

This clonotype was seen at least ten times. The V and J genes are TRBV11-2 and TRBJ2-3; D may be TRBD2 (5 bases). Germline CDR1 SGHAT, CDR2 FQNNGV. The V end lost 0 bases, the J end lost 6 bases, and 13 bases lay between the germline ends. This CDR3 has 15 amino acids. The CDR3 DNA sequence: TGTGCCAGCAGCTTAGAGGCAGCCTGGGAGGATACGCAGTATTTT. Translating it yields CASSLEAAWEDTQYF.

This clonotype was counted at least ten times. The J gene is TRBJ1-2, the V gene TRBV12-3 or TRBV12-4; 9 bases map to TRBD1. This CDR3 has 13 residues. V was clipped by 6 bases and J by 9 bases; unmatched bases: 8. This chain's CDR3 is CASSYGQGWSYTF. In nucleotides, the CDR3 is TGTGCCAGCAGCTACGGACAGGGGTGGAGCTACACCTTC.

This clonotype was seen at least ten times. The V gene is TRBV20-1, the J gene TRBJ2-1, with 13 bases that match TRBD2. V was pared by 0 bases and J by 0 bases, with 5 bases of the junction left unmatched. The CDR3 totals 18 residues. From germline, CDR1 is DFQATT and CDR2 SNEGSKA (reference sequence). The CDR3 region is CSARDEGLAGDSYNEQFF. The CDR3 DNA reads as TGCAGTGCTAGAGATGAAGGACTAGCGGGGGACTCCTACAATGAGCAGTTCTTC.

This clonotype was recorded many times. The chain couples TRBV5-1 to TRBJ2-2; D call uncertain. This CDR3 comprises 16 residues. The V gene lost 0 bases and the J gene lost 0 bases, with 9 bases spanning the gap. From germline, CDR1 is SGHRS and CDR2 YFSETQ. In nucleotides, the CDR3 is TGCGCCAGCAGCTTGGCCTGGGTTTCGAACACCGGGGAGCTGTTTTTT. Protein: CASSLAWVSNTGELFF.

Many counts were recorded for this clonotype. The chain joins TRBV9 to TRBJ1-3, with D unresolved. V shed 0 bases and J shed 0 bases, with 13 bases lying between them. CDR1 is SGDLS and CDR2 is YYNGEE in the germline V gene. The CDR3 consists of 17 residues. CDR3 in DNA: TGTGCCAGCAGCGTAGGCTCGACTCCTCTCTCTGGAAACACCATATATTTT. Translation gives CASSVGSTPLSGNTIYF.

The sample holds many counts of this clonotype. V gene TRBV12-3 or TRBV12-4 combines with J gene TRBJ2-1, with D perhaps being TRBD1 or TRBD2 (5 bases each). Between the trimmed V and J ends, which lost 3 bases and 2 bases, there was a span of 11 bases. The CDR3 sequence is 15 residues long. DNA of the CDR3: TGTGCCAGCAGTTTCGCCGGGGCGACCTACAATGAGCAGTTCTTC. Residues: CASSFAGATYNEQFF.

V usage is TRBV5-4 and J usage is TRBJ2-3, with 8 bases identical to TRBD2. CDR3 length: 15 amino acids. Per the germline V gene, CDR1 is SGHNT and CDR2 is YYREEE (reference sequence). The V and J ends lost 0 bases and 4 bases, in that order; junction bases with no gene match: 4. This CDR3 is CASSLALAGPDTQYF. For the CDR3, the DNA is TGTGCCAGCAGCTTGGCCCTAGCGGGTCCAGATACGCAGTATTTT.

Concerning this clonotype: A read error may be the cause here, since a much bigger clone is one base away. The chain links TRBV11-2 to TRBJ2-7; TRBD1 matches at 11 bases. Germline V gene sequence: CDR1 SGHAT, CDR2 FQNNGV. After removal of 4 bases from V and 2 bases from J, the junction contained 1 base not matched to a gene. The CDR3 totals 14 residues. The CDR3 here is CASSWDRGAYEQYF. The CDR3 DNA is TGTGCCAGCAGCTGGGACAGGGGGGCCTACGAGCAGTACTTC.

This clonotype was recorded many times. CDR3 nucleotide sequence: TGTGCCAGCAGCTTAGGGCGGGGGACGAACCCAGATACGCAGTATTTT. It specifies CASSLGRGTNPDTQYF. The V gene is TRBV7-2, the J gene TRBJ2-3, with 7 bases that match TRBD2. With 1 base clipped from V and 4 bases from J, the junction kept 8 bases outside the gene matches. Looked up from germline, CDR1 is SGHTA and CDR2 is FQGNSA. This CDR3 is 16 amino acids long.

This clonotype was detected many times. The V and J genes are TRBV20-1 and TRBJ2-7; D call uncertain. This CDR3 contains 14 residues. V was clipped by 0 bases and J by 4 bases, with 13 bases between them. Germline V lookup: CDR1 DFQATT, CDR2 SNEGSKA (reference sequence). CDR3 DNA: TGCAGTGCTAGAGATCGAGTGTTTGTATACGAGCAGTACTTC. Translation: CSARDRVFVYEQYF.

This clonotype was detected ten times or more. The rearrangement links TRBV5-1 to TRBJ2-1; 10 nucleotides line up with TRBD2. Trimming cost V 1 base and J 10 bases; bases outside gene matches: 8. The germline gives CDR1 SGHRS, CDR2 YFSETQ. CDR3 length: 15 residues. Here the CDR3 reads CASSLSSGGAREQFF. DNA for the CDR3: TGCGCCAGCAGCTTGTCAAGCGGGGGGGCAAGGGAGCAGTTCTTC. The full variable domain, with the rest looked up from reference TRBV5-1 and TRBJ2-1, is KAGVTQTPRYLIKTRGQQVTLSCSPISGHRSVSWYQQTPGQGLQFLFEYFSETQRNKGNFPGRFSGRQFSNSRSEMNVSTLELGDSALYLCASSLSSGGAREQFFGPGTRLTVL.